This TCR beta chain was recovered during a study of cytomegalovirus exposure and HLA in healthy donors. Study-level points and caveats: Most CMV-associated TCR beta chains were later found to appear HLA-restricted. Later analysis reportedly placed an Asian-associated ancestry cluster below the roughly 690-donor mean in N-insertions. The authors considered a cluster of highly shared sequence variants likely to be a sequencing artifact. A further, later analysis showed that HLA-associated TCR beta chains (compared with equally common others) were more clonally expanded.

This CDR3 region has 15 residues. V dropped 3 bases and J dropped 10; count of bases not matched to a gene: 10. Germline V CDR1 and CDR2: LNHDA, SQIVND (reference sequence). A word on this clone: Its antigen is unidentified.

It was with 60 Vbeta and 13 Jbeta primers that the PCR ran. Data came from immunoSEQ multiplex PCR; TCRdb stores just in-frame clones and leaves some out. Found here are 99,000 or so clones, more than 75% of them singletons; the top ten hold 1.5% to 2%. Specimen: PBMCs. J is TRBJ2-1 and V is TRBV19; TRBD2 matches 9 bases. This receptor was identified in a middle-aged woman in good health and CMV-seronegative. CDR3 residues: CASSMGLAGREEQFF. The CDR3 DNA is TGTGCCAGTAGTATGGGGCTAGCGGGAAGAGAAGAGCAGTTCTTC.